The 13 T cell receptor beta chains reported below all come from one sample, sequenced in a study of beta chain features in type 1 diabetes. Expressed TCRB transcripts were sequenced after all isolated RNA was converted to cDNA. Sequencing was performed with immunoSEQ multiplex PCR; in TCRdb, only in-frame clones are kept and a portion is missing. The sample yields 150,000 to 200,000 clones, about 13% seen once. Input material: central memory CD4+ T cells from blood. Receptor source: a young woman in good health.

The V call is TRBV2, the J call TRBJ2-2, with D possibly matching TRBD1 (6 bases). V was shortened by 6 bases and J by 4 bases, with 15 bases between the two germline ends. The CDR3 has 15 residues. CDR1 SNHLY and CDR2 FYNNEI come from the germline V gene. CDR3 sequence reads: CASRPQGIGTGELFF. The CDR3 DNA is TGTGCCAGCAGGCCTCAGGGGATAGGCACCGGGGAGCTGTTTTTT.

The rearrangement links TRBV6-5 to TRBJ1-1; 7 bases are a match to TRBD1. CDR1 MNHEY and CDR2 SVGAGI come from the germline V gene. V was clipped by 10 bases and J by 7 bases; unmatched bases: 9. There are 12 residues in the CDR3. CDR3 residues: CATKRQGLEAFF. DNA of the CDR3: TGTGCCACCAAAAGACAGGGACTTGAAGCTTTCTTT.

This clone came up a few times. This chain uses TRBV5-8 with TRBJ1-2; D not certain. Germline CDR1 reads SGHTS; CDR2 reads YDEGEE. Trimming stripped 5 bases from V and 2 bases from J, with 7 bases between. This CDR3 is 12 amino acids long. Here the CDR3 reads CASSLPNYGYTF. As DNA, the CDR3 is TGTGCCAGCAGTCTACCAAACTATGGCTACACCTTC. Drawing the rest from reference TRBV5-8 and TRBJ1-2, the complete variable domain is EAGVTQSPTHLIKTRGQQATLRCSPISGHTSVYWYQQALGLGLQFLLWYDEGEERNRGNFPPRFSGRQFPNYSSELNVNALELEDSALYLCASSLPNYGYTFGSGTRLTVV.

This chain connects TRBV5-4 to TRBJ2-1; 12 bases align to TRBD2. This CDR3 contains 16 residues. Germline trimming cut 4 bases from V and 1 base from J; bases unmatched to any gene: 3. CDR1 is SGHNT and CDR2 is YYREEE in the germline V gene (reference sequence). The CDR3 loop reads CASSRLAGASYNEQFF. Written as DNA, the CDR3 is TGTGCCAGCAGCCGACTAGCGGGAGCGTCCTACAATGAGCAGTTCTTC. The complete variable domain, with remaining parts taken from reference TRBV5-4 and TRBJ2-1, reads ETGVTQSPTHLIKTRGQQVTLRCSSQSGHNTVSWYQQALGQGPQFIFQYYREEENGRGNFPPRFSGLQFPNYSSELNVNALELDDSALYLCASSRLAGASYNEQFFGPGTRLTVL.

This sequence joins TRBV4-2 and TRBJ2-1, with a tentative D call TRBD1 (5 bases). CDR1 is LGHNA and CDR2 is YNFKEQ in the germline V gene. The CDR3 runs 14 residues. The V gene lost 7 bases and the J gene lost 0 bases, with 10 bases spanning the gap. CDR3 residues: CASTGNPSYNEQFF. The CDR3 DNA sequence: TGTGCCAGCACAGGGAATCCCTCCTACAATGAGCAGTTCTTC.

Only a few counts were recorded for this clone. V gene TRBV10-3 combines with J gene TRBJ2-3; 13 bases align to TRBD2. The V gene's germline CDR1 is ENHRY and CDR2 SYGVKD. V gave up 6 bases and J gave up 4 bases; unmatched junction bases: 4. This CDR3 contains 15 residues. The CDR3: CAISQLAGGSDTQYF. CDR3 nucleotide sequence: TGTGCCATCAGCCAACTAGCGGGAGGGTCAGATACGCAGTATTTT.

The rearrangement links TRBV19 to TRBJ2-7; D may be TRBD2 (5 bases). CDR1 LNHDA and CDR2 SQIVND come from the germline V gene (reference sequence). V was pared by 6 bases and J by 1 base, with 13 bases between. The CDR3 runs 14 residues. The CDR3 bases are TGTGCCAGTAGCCCCTGGCCGGGGTCCTACGAGCAGTACTTC. As protein: CASSPWPGSYEQYF.

This clone has just a few counts. V is TRBV7-9 and J is TRBJ1-3; D not resolved. V was clipped by 6 bases and J by 0 bases, with 9 bases between them. The CDR3 runs to 14 residues. Germline V lookup: CDR1 SEHNR, CDR2 FQNEAQ (reference sequence). CDR3 loop: CASSQVISGNTIYF. The CDR3 DNA reads as TGTGCCAGCAGTCAGGTTATCTCTGGAAACACCATATATTTT.

This clone was detected a few times. This rearrangement joins TRBV30 to TRBJ2-2; 9 nucleotides agree with TRBD1. V lost 4 bases, J lost 8 bases, and 8 bases stayed unmatched. This CDR3 spans 14 amino acids. The germline gives CDR1 GTSNPN, CDR2 SVGIG (reference sequence). The CDR3 region is CAWNRDRVTGELFF. CDR3 bases: TGTGCCTGGAATCGGGACAGGGTAACGGGGGAGCTGTTTTTT.

The genes are TRBV19 and TRBJ1-5; 7 positions match TRBD1. The V gene's germline CDR1 is LNHDA and CDR2 SQIVND (reference sequence). V lost 4 bases to trimming and J lost 6 bases; unmatched junction nucleotides: 6. This CDR3 region has 14 residues. CDR3 residues: CASSRQGLGQPQHF. The CDR3 nucleotides read TGTGCCAGTAGTAGACAGGGCTTGGGTCAGCCCCAGCATTTT.

The rearrangement joins TRBV27 to TRBJ1-5; perhaps TRBD1 as D (5 bases). Trimming took 2 bases from V and 5 from J, leaving 10 bases between them. Germline lookup yields CDR1 MNHEY and CDR2 SMNVEV (reference sequence). The length of the CDR3 is 14 residues. CDR3 loop: CASSLGWGDQPQHF. Here the CDR3 DNA reads TGTGCCAGCAGTTTAGGGTGGGGGGATCAGCCCCAGCATTTT.

On this clone itself: At the DNA level, this CDR3 is encoded by other sequences in the same sample as well. This chain connects TRBV19 to TRBJ1-1, with D perhaps matching TRBD1 (5 bases). Per the germline V gene, CDR1 is LNHDA and CDR2 is SQIVND (reference sequence). The CDR3 has 13 residues. V lost 2 bases and J lost 4, with 8 bases in between. CDR3 sequence (DNA): TGTGCCAGTAGTATAAAAAGGGGCACTGAAGCTTTCTTT. The encoded protein is CASSIKRGTEAFF.

The genes are TRBV10-3 and TRBJ2-3, with D tentatively TRBD2 (6 bases). From germline, CDR1 is ENHRY and CDR2 SYGVKD. V was pared by 8 bases and J by 4 bases, with 10 bases between. The CDR3 extends over 12 amino acids. The CDR3 DNA reads TGTGCCATCGGAGGAGGGTCAGATACGCAGTATTTT. This sequence encodes CAIGGGSDTQYF.